A selection of T cell receptor beta chains follows, all from one sample in a study of cytomegalovirus exposure and HLA in healthy donors. Method: immunoSEQ multiplex PCR; TCRdb's copy keeps in-frame clones and lacks some. The sample contains some 150,000 clones, roughly 80% of which appear only once. The sample was PBMCs. Receptor source: a female donor in good health and CMV-seronegative. The CDR3 runs from the conserved cysteine through the conserved F or W.

cdr3_aa | v_call
CASSKGQVQANEQFF | TRBV21-1
CASRPVTGNINQPQHF | TRBV4-1
CASSQVPPMPERSYEQYF | TRBV4-1
CASSPFSLPRQGAAKNIQYF | TRBV18
CASSLGGQGSGYTF | TRBV6-1
CAWSPGGARGVEQYF | TRBV30
CASSVGDTKERYF | TRBV18
CASSLSRPGGMQTQYF | TRBV11-2
CASSQDRGSYEQYF | TRBV4-1
CASRPDLTEKLFF | TRBV27
CAISRDTLSGELFF | TRBV10-3
CAWSFRTSGRRGELFF | TRBV30
CASRGQGAGDTEAFF | TRBV6-6
CASSQSTGATEAFF | TRBV27
CASSFGGTAVAGELFF | TRBV28
CASSLARVIAGGLALRYF | TRBV7-8
CAISDPGTKTYEQYF | TRBV10-3
CASSTYPPRYYNEQFF | TRBV27
CASSLGAGNRVWNTEAFF | TRBV5-1
CASRGTGTGTSYEQYF | TRBV6-4
CASSQVGGSNTGELFF | TRBV14
CASSFRSTGLNQPQHF | TRBV27
CASSAEWDSRPYEQYF | TRBV9
CATSRQGRNEQYF | TRBV15
CASSQSGGDEQFF | TRBV11-2
CASSHQDRENTGELFF | TRBV7-9
CASSLRTITGQIVSYTF | TRBV21-1
CASSWTSARGDTQYF | TRBV28
CASSLGGSNQPQHF | TRBV5-1
CASSSGTGVTEAFF | TRBV6-5
CATSIQGLTDTQYF | TRBV15
CASSPEAETQYF | TRBV7-9
CASTISVTDTQYF | TRBV5-1
CASSPGTGASGYTF | TRBV5-6
CASSLIASGGPDTGELFF | TRBV7-3
CASFNRAERLNYGYTF | TRBV2
CASSRLAVDTQYF | TRBV7-2
CASSYSRSGAPRGYTF | TRBV6-5
CASSEFGGTTYEQYF | TRBV6-1
CASSYLYGQGENEQFF | TRBV6-5